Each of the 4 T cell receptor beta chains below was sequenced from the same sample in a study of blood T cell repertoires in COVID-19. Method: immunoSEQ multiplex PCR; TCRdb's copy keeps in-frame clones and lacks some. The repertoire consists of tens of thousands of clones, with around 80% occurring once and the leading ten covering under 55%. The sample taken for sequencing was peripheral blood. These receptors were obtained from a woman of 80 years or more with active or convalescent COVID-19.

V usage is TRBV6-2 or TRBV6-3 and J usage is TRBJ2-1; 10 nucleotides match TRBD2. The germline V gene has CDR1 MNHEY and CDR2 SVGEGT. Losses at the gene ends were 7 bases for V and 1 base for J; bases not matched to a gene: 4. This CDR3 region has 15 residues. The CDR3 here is CASTPTSGSYNEQFF. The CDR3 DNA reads TGTGCCAGCACCCCGACTAGCGGGTCCTACAATGAGCAGTTCTTC.

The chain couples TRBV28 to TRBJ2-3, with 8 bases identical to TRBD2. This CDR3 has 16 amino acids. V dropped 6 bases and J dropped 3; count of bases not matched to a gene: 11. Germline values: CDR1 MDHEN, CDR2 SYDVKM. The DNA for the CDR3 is TGTGCCAGCAGATACCCCGGGACTAGTAATACAGATACGCAGTATTTT. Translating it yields CASRYPGTSNTDTQYF.

The CDR3 region is CATNDRANQPQHF. Here the CDR3 DNA reads TGTGCCACCAACGACAGGGCTAATCAGCCCCAGCATTTT. V is TRBV24-1 and J is TRBJ1-5; TRBD1 aligns across 7 bases. V lost 8 bases, J lost 4 bases, and 4 bases stayed unmatched. Germline V gene lookup returns CDR1 KGHDR and CDR2 SFDVKD. The CDR3 is made up of 13 amino acids.

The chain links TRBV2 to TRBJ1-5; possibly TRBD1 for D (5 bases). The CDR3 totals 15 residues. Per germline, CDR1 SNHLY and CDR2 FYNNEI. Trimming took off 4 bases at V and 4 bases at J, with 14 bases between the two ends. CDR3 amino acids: CASSVLGEGNQPQHF. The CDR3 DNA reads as TGTGCCAGCAGTGTTTTAGGGGAGGGGAATCAGCCCCAGCATTTT.